This TCR beta chain was documented in a study of beta chain features in type 1 diabetes. General study points: The study found moderately but significantly shorter TCRB CDR3s in all four CD4+ subsets of Type 1 diabetes patients. In comparison with healthy donors, patients had naive, central memory and Treg TCRB repertoires that appeared more similar. Insertions at VDJ junctions were less frequent in type 1 diabetes patients. These patients also deleted more nucleotides at the same junctions.

Turning to this clone: The antigen is not known.

Investigators reverse transcribed all isolated RNA, so they sequenced expressed TCRB transcripts. Produced via immunoSEQ multiplex PCR; TCRdb's table is partial and in-frame only. The table records almost 350,000 clones, 9.3% of them present only once. Looked up from germline, CDR1 is SGHNT and CDR2 is YYREEE (reference sequence). The CDR3 length is 14 residues. With 1 base removed from V and 8 bases from J, the gap between germline ends came to 13 bases. The rearrangement uses TRBV5-4 and TRBJ2-1; D possibly corresponds to TRBD1 (6 bases). The clonotype originates from a man aged 25 to 40 with type 1 diabetes. The sample comprised central memory CD4+ T cells from blood. The CDR3 region is CASSLTAGDDEQFF. Written as DNA, the CDR3 is TGTGCCAGCAGCTTGACGGCAGGGGACGATGAGCAGTTCTTC.